This TCR beta chain was observed in a study of blood T cell repertoires in COVID-19. Study context: Collection of acute and convalescent COVID-19 samples took place in the United States, Italy and Spain.

The CDR3 length is 15 residues. The V gene's germline CDR1 is SNHLY and CDR2 FYNNEI. V was clipped by 6 bases and J by 10 bases, with 19 bases between them. Authors' processing steps: It was from reference gene primer amplification that nucleated cell counts were estimated. Sequencing was performed with immunoSEQ multiplex PCR; in TCRdb, only in-frame clones are kept and a portion is missing. The DNA was the basis for D and trimming; V, J and clone size are from that table. This table holds 250,000 or so clones, 83% found once. The TCR was taken from a woman aged 40 to 50 who had been exposed to COVID-19. The sequenced sample was PBMCs or T cells enriched from blood (not recorded which). The genes are TRBV2 and TRBJ1-6; tentatively, D is TRBD1 (5 bases). The CDR3 spells CASRRDRGGESPLHF. The CDR3 DNA follows: TGTGCCAGCAGGCGGGACCGCGGAGGAGAATCACCCCTCCACTTT.